Listed here are 13 T cell receptor beta chains from one sample, sequenced in a study of long-term antiretroviral therapy in people with HIV. The run of the v3.0 immunoSEQ assay was at survey level. Repertoires were generated with immunoSEQ multiplex PCR, while TCRdb's copy carries only in-frame clones and drops some. This repertoire shows 20,000 to 25,000 clones, around four fifths found once; its top ten account for approximately 12%. This sample comprised unsorted PBMCs, obtained 1.6 years after starting antiretroviral therapy. These receptors all come from a man aged 35 to 55 with HIV.

CDR3 DNA sequence: TGTGCCAGCAGCCAAACAGTATTCGCTGGAAACACCATATATTTT. This gives the protein CASSQTVFAGNTIYF. The chain recombines TRBV7-2 with TRBJ1-3; D ambiguous. Germline CDR1 SGHTA, CDR2 FQGNSA. The CDR3 covers 15 residues. Trimming stripped 5 bases from V and 2 bases from J, with 13 bases between. The full variable domain, rest sourced from reference TRBV7-2 and TRBJ1-3, is GAGVSQSPSNKVTEKGKDVELRCDPISGHTALYWYRQSLGQGLEFLIYFQGNSAPDKSGLPSDRFSAERTGGSVSTLTIQRTQQEDSAVYLCASSQTVFAGNTIYFGEGSWLTVV.

CDR3 region: CASSGTGDTEAFF. The CDR3 DNA is TGTGCCAGCAGCGGGACAGGGGACACTGAAGCTTTCTTT. This chain connects TRBV9 to TRBJ1-1; 9 bases fit TRBD1. Germline V lookup: CDR1 SGDLS, CDR2 YYNGEE. CDR3 length: 13 amino acids. After removal of 3 bases from V and 3 bases from J, the junction contained 0 bases not matched to a gene.

V usage is TRBV7-9 and J usage is TRBJ2-2, with 12 bases that match TRBD1. This CDR3 is built from 18 residues. The germline V gene has CDR1 SEHNR and CDR2 FQNEAQ (reference sequence). The V and J ends lost 5 bases and 6 bases, in that order; junction bases with no gene match: 13. CDR3 DNA sequence: TGTGCCAGCAGCCCGCAGTTGTCTGGGACAGGGGGCTCCGGGGAGCTGTTTTTT. Residues: CASSPQLSGTGGSGELFF.

In this sample, this clone turned up once. The chain employs TRBV9 and TRBJ2-7, with 8 bases fitting TRBD1. Germline CDR1 is SGDLS and CDR2 is YYNGEE. CDR3 length: 15 residues. V shed 0 bases, J shed 4 bases, and the junction held 6 bases outside the gene matches. CDR3: CASSVGAGGEYEQYF. The CDR3 bases are TGTGCCAGCAGCGTAGGGGCAGGGGGCGAATACGAGCAGTACTTC.

This clone was observed a few times. V gene TRBV30 combines with J gene TRBJ1-1, with D possibly matching TRBD1 (5 bases). The germline V gene has CDR1 GTSNPN and CDR2 SVGIG (reference sequence). The CDR3 totals 13 residues. Trimming cost V 4 bases and J 8 bases, with 17 bases left between them. CDR3 amino acids: CAWTLGALTEAFF. The DNA for the CDR3 is TGTGCCTGGACATTAGGGGCACTCACAGAAGCTTTCTTT.

The CDR3 DNA reads as TGTGCCAGCAGCTTTAAGACTAGCGGGTTTATGGGGAATGAGCAGTTCTTC. Residues: CASSFKTSGFMGNEQFF. V gene TRBV7-9 combines with J gene TRBJ2-1; TRBD2 agrees at 10 bases. V lost 3 bases and J lost 7; bases outside the gene matches: 12. Germline CDR1 is SEHNR and CDR2 is FQNEAQ (reference sequence). The CDR3 loop spans 17 amino acids.

On this clone: In the same sample, other DNA sequences code for this CDR3. V is TRBV4-1 and J is TRBJ2-3; D remains ambiguous. V was pared by 0 bases and J by 6 bases, with 4 bases between. The germline gives CDR1 MGHRA, CDR2 YSYEKL. The CDR3 totals 12 residues. The CDR3: CASSQDGDTQYF. The CDR3 region has the DNA TGCGCCAGCAGCCAAGACGGGGATACGCAGTATTTT.

CDR3: CASSSEPTGGTDTQYF. The CDR3 nucleotides are TGCGCCAGCAGCAGCGAACCCACTGGAGGAACAGATACGCAGTATTTT. This chain joins TRBV5-1 and TRBJ2-3; D might be TRBD2 (5 bases). This CDR3 has 16 residues. Trimming removed 4 bases at V and 3 bases at J, with 18 bases between. Germline CDR1 and CDR2: SGHRS and YFSETQ.

This chain joins TRBV19 and TRBJ2-7; no firm D call. The CDR3 has 11 residues. Germline CDR1 reads LNHDA; CDR2 reads SQIVND (reference sequence). Trimming stripped 2 bases from V and 6 bases from J, with 5 bases between. The CDR3 coding sequence is TGTGCCAGTAGTATAAATTCCGAGCAGTACTTC. This translates into CASSINSEQYF.

This clone was picked up a small number of times. The rearrangement joins TRBV4-1 to TRBJ1-5, with TRBD1 matching over 8 bases. There are 16 residues in the CDR3. CDR1 and CDR2 from the germline V gene are MGHRA and YSYEKL. J was trimmed by 5 bases and V by 0 bases; bases with no gene match: 6. The CDR3 here is CASSQDGTGRDQPQHF. The CDR3 DNA is TGCGCCAGCAGCCAAGATGGGACAGGCAGGGATCAGCCCCAGCATTTT.

The gene calls are TRBV6-1 and TRBJ2-5; maybe TRBD1 (5 bases). CDR1 MNHNS and CDR2 SASEGT come from the germline V gene. The CDR3 covers 13 residues. The germline V and J ends were trimmed by 10 bases and 5 bases, with 17 bases remaining between them. CDR3 in amino acids: CANSLGGAETQYF. The CDR3 DNA reads as TGTGCCAACTCGCTCGGTGGGGCGGAGACCCAGTACTTC.

V and J are TRBV29-1 and TRBJ1-2, with D maybe TRBD1 (6 bases). The CDR3 has 13 residues. Germline V gene lookup returns CDR1 SQVTM and CDR2 ANQGSEA. V dropped 4 bases and J dropped 3 bases, with 12 bases sitting between them. CDR3: CSVVGGGDYGYTF. CDR3 bases: TGCAGCGTTGTTGGCGGGGGCGACTATGGCTACACCTTC.

V is TRBV7-9 and J is TRBJ2-5; 9 bases agree with TRBD1. V lost 5 bases, J lost 4 bases, and 5 bases stayed unmatched. This CDR3 has 14 amino acids. Germline V gene sequence: CDR1 SEHNR, CDR2 FQNEAQ (reference sequence). The CDR3 is CASSPTGGVETQYF. The CDR3 DNA reads as TGTGCCAGCAGCCCTACAGGGGGCGTAGAGACCCAGTACTTC.